These T cell receptor beta chains were read from a single sample in a study of blood T cell repertoires in COVID-19. The repertoire was sequenced with immunoSEQ multiplex PCR; TCRdb's copy has only in-frame clones and lacks some. The data contain 310,000 or so clones, roughly 90% of them seen just once; the ten biggest clones take up around 4%. Sequenced material: peripheral blood. The receptors stem from a woman aged 45 to 65 with active or convalescent COVID-19. CDR3s include the opening cysteine and the closing phenylalanine or tryptophan. Fields, in order: clone size, V gene, CDR3 length, D gene, J gene, CDR3 protein, CDR3 DNA. The D gene is left open where the match is weak. Expanded clones get a size class; other rows say once, few or many, or leave the size out.

-	TRBV7-2	16	TRBD2	TRBJ2-5	CASSYTSGGAVETQYF	TGTGCCAGCAGCTACACCAGCGGGGGGGCCGTAGAGACCCAGTACTTC
-	TRBV27	16	TRBD2	TRBJ2-3	CASSLSRGRGTDTQYF	TGTGCCAGCAGTCTCTCTCGCGGGAGAGGGACAGATACGCAGTATTTT
-	TRBV29-1	13	TRBD1	TRBJ1-2	CSVADRVDYGYTF	TGCAGCGTCGCCGACAGGGTGGACTATGGCTACACCTTC
-	TRBV7-2	14	-	TRBJ1-3	CASESGSSGNTIYF	TGTGCCAGCGAGAGTGGTTCCTCTGGAAACACCATATATTTT
-	TRBV9	14	TRBD2	TRBJ2-7	CASSFVLAGGPMYF	TGTGCCAGCAGTTTCGTCCTAGCGGGAGGTCCGATGTACTTC
-	TRBV30	16	TRBD1	TRBJ1-1	CAWSLGVQGSGTEAFF	TGTGCCTGGAGTTTAGGTGTACAGGGGAGCGGCACTGAAGCTTTCTTT
-	TRBV5-4	14	-	TRBJ2-5	CASSLAPETGTQYF	TGTGCCAGCAGCTTGGCACCCGAGACGGGGACCCAGTACTTC
-	TRBV7-2	15	-	TRBJ2-5	CASSLQEARQETQYF	TGTGCCAGCAGCTTACAGGAGGCTCGCCAAGAGACCCAGTACTTC
-	TRBV7-2	14	-	TRBJ1-1	CASSLSSLNTEAFF	TGTGCCAGCAGCTTAAGTAGTCTGAACACTGAAGCTTTCTTT
-	TRBV29-1	13	-	TRBJ1-1	CSVAGQMNTEAFF	TGCAGCGTTGCTGGACAGATGAACACTGAAGCTTTCTTT
-	TRBV4-2	16	TRBD2	TRBJ2-3	CASSQVSGRTFDTQYF	TGTGCCAGCAGCCAAGTTAGCGGGAGGACTTTTGATACGCAGTATTTT
-	TRBV4-1	16	TRBD2	TRBJ2-5	CASSQGLLAGRETQYF	TGCGCCAGCAGCCAAGGTCTACTAGCGGGTAGAGAGACCCAGTACTTC
-	TRBV7-9	16	-	TRBJ1-3	CASSLPRVSSGNTIYF	TGTGCCAGCAGCTTACCCAGGGTGAGCTCTGGAAACACCATATATTTT
once	TRBV6-5	14	TRBD1	TRBJ2-5	CASRGTGGEETQYF	TGTGCCAGCAGGGGGACAGGGGGAGAAGAGACCCAGTACTTC
once	TRBV29-1	12	-	TRBJ1-2	CSVLGTGGGYTF	TGCAGCGTCCTGGGGACGGGAGGGGGCTACACCTTC
-	TRBV5-1	15	-	TRBJ2-1	CASSLNANSGDEQFF	TGCGCCAGCAGCTTGAACGCGAACTCGGGGGATGAGCAGTTCTTC
-	TRBV18	15	-	TRBJ1-3	CASSPRDNGGNTIYF	TGTGCCAGCTCACCAAGAGATAACGGGGGAAACACCATATATTTT
few	TRBV14	14	TRBD2	TRBJ2-1	CASSQGRETDEQFF	TGTGCCAGCAGCCAAGGGCGGGAGACCGATGAGCAGTTCTTC
-	TRBV2	13	-	TRBJ1-2	CASSVRAPGGYTF	TGTGCCAGCAGTGTACGGGCGCCGGGGGGCTACACCTTC
-	TRBV19	17	TRBD2	TRBJ2-1	CASRTWTSRDGDNEQFF	TGTGCCAGTAGAACTTGGACTAGTCGGGATGGTGACAATGAGCAGTTCTTC
-	TRBV10-1	13	-	TRBJ1-1	CARGQWANTEAFF	TGCGCCAGGGGGCAGTGGGCGAACACTGAAGCTTTCTTT
-	TRBV12-3/TRBV12-4	12	-	TRBJ2-7	CASSFRQEGQYF	TGTGCCAGCAGTTTTCGACAAGAAGGGCAGTACTTC
-	TRBV27	17	TRBD2	TRBJ2-3	CASSLNLGSGGVDTQYF	TGTGCCAGCAGTTTAAATCTCGGTAGCGGGGGTGTAGATACGCAGTATTTT
-	TRBV3-1/TRBV3-2	12	-	TRBJ1-1	CASSHRGTEAFF	TGTGCCAGCAGCCACAGGGGCACTGAAGCTTTCTTT
-	TRBV5-4	14	-	TRBJ1-1	CASSLGQMNTEAFF	TGTGCCAGCAGCTTAGGACAGATGAACACTGAAGCTTTCTTT
-	TRBV6-6	17	TRBD1	TRBJ1-6	CASSPPGQGSYNSPLHF	TGTGCCAGCAGTCCTCCGGGACAGGGGTCCTATAATTCACCCCTCCACTTT
-	TRBV28	15	-	TRBJ2-2	CASASGTPNTGELFF	TGTGCCAGCGCCTCCGGGACTCCGAACACCGGGGAGCTGTTTTTT
-	TRBV6-5	13	-	TRBJ1-2	CASSRGRNYGYTF	TGTGCCAGCAGCCGCGGCCGAAACTATGGCTACACCTTC
-	TRBV3-1/TRBV3-2	18	TRBD1	TRBJ1-2	CASSQDRASRDRVGGYTF	TGTGCCAGCAGCCAAGATCGGGCCAGCCGGGACAGGGTCGGTGGCTACACCTTC
-	TRBV5-5	15	TRBD1	TRBJ2-7	CASRPPGQGFYEQYF	TGTGCCAGCAGGCCTCCGGGACAGGGGTTCTACGAGCAGTACTTC
-	TRBV4-3	16	-	TRBJ1-3	CASSQGSDFSGNTIYF	TGCGCCAGCAGCCAAGGTTCAGATTTCTCTGGAAACACCATATATTTT
-	TRBV12-5	17	-	TRBJ2-7	CASGLVIGGGKTYEQYF	TGTGCTAGTGGTTTGGTAATTGGAGGTGGAAAGACCTACGAGCAGTACTTC
-	TRBV6-2/TRBV6-3	15	TRBD1	TRBJ2-7	CASSGMDRSSYEQYF	TGTGCCAGCAGTGGCATGGACAGGAGCTCCTACGAGCAGTACTTC
-	TRBV7-9	19	TRBD2	TRBJ2-3	CASSLAQTSGNVVADTQYF	TGTGCCAGCAGCTTAGCGCAGACTAGCGGGAACGTGGTAGCAGATACGCAGTATTTT
-	TRBV7-2	13	-	TRBJ1-5	CASSLRSNQPQHF	TGTGCCAGCAGCTTACGTAGCAATCAGCCCCAGCATTTT
-	TRBV27	13	-	TRBJ1-6	CASSKTQGRPLHF	TGTGCCAGCAGCAAAACCCAGGGGAGACCCCTCCACTTT
-	TRBV9	16	TRBD2	TRBJ2-2	CASSVGLAGNTGELFF	TGTGCCAGCAGCGTGGGACTAGCGGGGAACACCGGGGAGCTGTTTTTT
-	TRBV18	20	-	TRBJ1-6	CASSPRPGQRGGSYNSPLHF	TGTGCCAGCTCACCTAGGCCGGGACAACGAGGGGGCTCCTATAATTCACCCCTCCACTTT
-	TRBV5-8	15	-	TRBJ1-5	CASSLFGRGSQPQHF	TGTGCCAGCAGCTTGTTCGGGCGGGGGTCTCAACCCCAGCATTTT
once	TRBV6-5	16	-	TRBJ2-3	CASSYSAGERTDTQYF	TGTGCCAGCAGTTACTCGGCAGGGGAGAGAACAGATACGCAGTATTTT
-	TRBV2	15	TRBD1	TRBJ1-2	CASSDGQGGGNSYTF	TGTGCCAGCAGTGACGGACAGGGAGGGGGGAATTCCTACACCTTC
-	TRBV27	14	TRBD1	TRBJ1-1	CASSSTQGATEAFF	TGTGCCAGCAGTTCAACACAGGGGGCGACTGAAGCTTTCTTT
-	TRBV5-1	18	-	TRBJ2-5	CASSPSAGRISNRETQYF	TGCGCCAGCAGCCCCTCCGCGGGACGTATTTCGAATAGAGAGACCCAGTACTTC
-	TRBV5-8	16	TRBD2	TRBJ2-2	CASSLPGASGTGELFF	TGTGCCAGCAGCCTGCCCGGGGCTAGCGGCACCGGGGAGCTGTTTTTT
-	TRBV18	15	TRBD1	TRBJ1-1	CASSDVRGMLTEAFF	TGTGCCAGCTCGGACGTCAGGGGGATGTTGACTGAAGCTTTCTTT
few	TRBV6-6	16	TRBD2	TRBJ2-1	CASSYDPSGGFDEQFF	TGTGCCAGCAGTTACGACCCTAGCGGTGGGTTCGATGAGCAGTTCTTC
-	TRBV28	13	TRBD1	TRBJ1-2	CASRDRANYGYTF	TGTGCCAGCAGGGACAGGGCTAACTATGGCTACACCTTC
-	TRBV29-1	14	TRBD1	TRBJ1-4	CSVYQTGGGEKLFF	TGCAGCGTATATCAAACAGGGGGTGGCGAAAAACTGTTTTTT
-	TRBV4-1	20	TRBD2	TRBJ2-3	CASSLGASGRGGLSTDTQYF	TGCGCCAGCTCTCTGGGAGCTAGCGGGAGAGGGGGGCTTAGCACAGATACGCAGTATTTT
-	TRBV11-2	18	-	TRBJ2-3	CASSLRTRGTASTDTQYF	TGTGCCAGCAGCTTACGGACCCGGGGTACGGCTAGCACAGATACGCAGTATTTT
once	TRBV9	15	-	TRBJ2-7	CASSDRDTLVGEQYF	TGTGCCAGCAGCGACCGGGACACCCTGGTCGGCGAGCAGTACTTC
-	TRBV29-1	16	TRBD1	TRBJ2-7	CSVNHHDRDRGNEQYF	TGCAGCGTCAACCATCACGACCGGGACAGGGGAAACGAGCAGTACTTC
-	TRBV19	14	-	TRBJ1-4	CASSDRVHNEKLFF	TGTGCCAGTAGTGACCGGGTCCATAATGAAAAACTGTTTTTT
once	TRBV6-5	15	TRBD2	TRBJ2-7	CASSYSPGGPYEQYF	TGTGCCAGCAGTTACTCCCCGGGAGGGCCTTACGAGCAGTACTTC
-	TRBV12-3/TRBV12-4	13	-	TRBJ2-7	CASSIDSAYEQYF	TGTGCCAGCAGTATCGACAGTGCCTACGAGCAGTACTTC